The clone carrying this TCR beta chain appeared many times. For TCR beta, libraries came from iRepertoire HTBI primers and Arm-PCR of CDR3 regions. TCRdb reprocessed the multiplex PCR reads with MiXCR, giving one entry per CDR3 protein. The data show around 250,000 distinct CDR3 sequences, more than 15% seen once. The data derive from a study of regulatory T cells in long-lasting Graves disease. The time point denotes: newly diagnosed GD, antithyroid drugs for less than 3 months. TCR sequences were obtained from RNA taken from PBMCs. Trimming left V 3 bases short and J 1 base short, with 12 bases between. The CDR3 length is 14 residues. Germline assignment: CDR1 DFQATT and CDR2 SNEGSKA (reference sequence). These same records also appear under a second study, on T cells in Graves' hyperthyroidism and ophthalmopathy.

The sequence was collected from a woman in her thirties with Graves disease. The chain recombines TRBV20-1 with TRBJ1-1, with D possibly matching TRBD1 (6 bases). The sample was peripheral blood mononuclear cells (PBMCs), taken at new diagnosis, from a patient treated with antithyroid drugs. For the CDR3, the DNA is TGCAGTGCTAGGGAGGGACACCCGAACACTGAAGCTTTCTTT. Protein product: CSAREGHPNTEAFF.